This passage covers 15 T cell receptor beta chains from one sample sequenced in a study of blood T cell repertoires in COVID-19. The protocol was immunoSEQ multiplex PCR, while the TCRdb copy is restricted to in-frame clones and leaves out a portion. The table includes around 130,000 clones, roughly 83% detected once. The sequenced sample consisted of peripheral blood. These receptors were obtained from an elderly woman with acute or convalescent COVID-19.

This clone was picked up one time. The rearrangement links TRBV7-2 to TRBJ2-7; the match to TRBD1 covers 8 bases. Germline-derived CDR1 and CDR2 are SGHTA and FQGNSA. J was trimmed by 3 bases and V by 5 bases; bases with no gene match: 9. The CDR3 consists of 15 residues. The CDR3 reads CASSPDGQGNYEQYF. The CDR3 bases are TGTGCCAGCAGCCCCGACGGACAGGGCAACTACGAGCAGTACTTC.

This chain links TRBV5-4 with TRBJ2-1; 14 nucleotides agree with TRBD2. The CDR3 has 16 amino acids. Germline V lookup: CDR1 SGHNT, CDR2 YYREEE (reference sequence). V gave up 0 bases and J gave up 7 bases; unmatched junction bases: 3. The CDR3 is CASSLGWTSGRNEQFF. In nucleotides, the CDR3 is TGTGCCAGCAGCTTGGGCTGGACTAGCGGGAGGAATGAGCAGTTCTTC. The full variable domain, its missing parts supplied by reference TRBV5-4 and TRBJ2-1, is ETGVTQSPTHLIKTRGQQVTLRCSSQSGHNTVSWYQQALGQGPQFIFQYYREEENGRGNFPPRFSGLQFPNYSSELNVNALELDDSALYLCASSLGWTSGRNEQFFGPGTRLTVL.

CDR3 amino acids: CASSPPTGAVNTEAFF. CDR3 DNA: TGTGCCAGCAGCCCTCCTACAGGGGCGGTAAACACTGAAGCTTTCTTT. V is TRBV9 and J is TRBJ1-1, with 7 bases matching TRBD1. The CDR3 runs 16 residues. With V trimmed by 4 bases and J by 2 bases, 11 bases remained unmatched. CDR1 SGDLS and CDR2 YYNGEE come from the germline V gene.

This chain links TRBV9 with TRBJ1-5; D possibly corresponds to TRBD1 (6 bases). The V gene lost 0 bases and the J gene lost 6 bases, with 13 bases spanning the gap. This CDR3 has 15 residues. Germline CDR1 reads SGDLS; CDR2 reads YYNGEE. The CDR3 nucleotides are TGTGCCAGCAGCGTAGTCAGGACAGTACGTCAGCCCCAGCATTTT. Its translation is CASSVVRTVRQPQHF.

In DNA form, the CDR3 reads TGTGCCAGCAGTAAACAGGGTTACAATCAGCCCCAGCATTTT. Residues: CASSKQGYNQPQHF. The V gene is TRBV27, the J gene TRBJ1-5, with D possibly matching TRBD1 (6 bases). The CDR3 covers 14 residues. V dropped 5 bases and J dropped 3 bases, with 11 bases sitting between them. Per the germline V gene, CDR1 is MNHEY and CDR2 is SMNVEV (reference sequence).

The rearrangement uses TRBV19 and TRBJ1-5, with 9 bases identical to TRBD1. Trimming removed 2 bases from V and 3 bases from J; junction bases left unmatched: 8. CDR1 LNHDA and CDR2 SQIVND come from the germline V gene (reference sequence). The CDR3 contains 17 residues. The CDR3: CASSITLGTGNNQPQHF. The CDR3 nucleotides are TGTGCCAGTAGTATAACTCTTGGGACAGGGAACAATCAGCCCCAGCATTTT.

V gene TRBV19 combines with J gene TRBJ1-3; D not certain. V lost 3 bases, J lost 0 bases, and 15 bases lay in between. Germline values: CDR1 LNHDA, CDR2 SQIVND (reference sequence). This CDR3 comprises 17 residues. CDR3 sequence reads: CASSIGVQSYSGNTIYF. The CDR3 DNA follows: TGTGCCAGTAGTATTGGTGTACAGTCTTACTCTGGAAACACCATATATTTT.

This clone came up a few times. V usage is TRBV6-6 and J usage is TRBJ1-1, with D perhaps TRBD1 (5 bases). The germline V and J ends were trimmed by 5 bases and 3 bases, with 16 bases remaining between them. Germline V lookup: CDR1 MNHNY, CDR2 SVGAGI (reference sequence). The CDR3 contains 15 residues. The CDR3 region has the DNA TGTGCCAGCAGTCTCGCGACAGATCCCTACACTGAAGCTTTCTTT. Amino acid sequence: CASSLATDPYTEAFF.

The DNA for the CDR3 is TGCGCCAGCAGCCCCGGGGTGACTAGATACAATGAGCAGTTCTTC. Protein: CASSPGVTRYNEQFF. V gene TRBV5-1 combines with J gene TRBJ2-1; possible D gene TRBD2, 6 bases. Between the trimmed V and J ends, which lost 4 bases and 4 bases, there was a span of 15 bases. There are 15 residues in the CDR3. Germline V CDR1 and CDR2: SGHRS, YFSETQ.

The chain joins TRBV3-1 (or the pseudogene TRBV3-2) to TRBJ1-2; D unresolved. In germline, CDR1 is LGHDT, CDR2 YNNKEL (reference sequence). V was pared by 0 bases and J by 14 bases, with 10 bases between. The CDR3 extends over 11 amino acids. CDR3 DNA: TGTGCCAGCAGCCAAGATAGAGTGAGGACCTTC. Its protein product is CASSQDRVRTF.

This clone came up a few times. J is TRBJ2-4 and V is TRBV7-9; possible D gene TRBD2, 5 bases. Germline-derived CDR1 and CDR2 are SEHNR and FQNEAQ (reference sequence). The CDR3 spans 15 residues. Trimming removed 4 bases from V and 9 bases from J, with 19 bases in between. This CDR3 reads CASSSPGSSAAIQYF. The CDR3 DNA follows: TGTGCCAGCAGCTCCCCTGGGAGTAGCGCGGCCATTCAGTACTTC.

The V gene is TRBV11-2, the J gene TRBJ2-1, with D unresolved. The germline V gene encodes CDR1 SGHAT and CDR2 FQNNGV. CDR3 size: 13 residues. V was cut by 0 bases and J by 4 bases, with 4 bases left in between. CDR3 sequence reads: CASSLEQYNEQFF. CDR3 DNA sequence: TGTGCCAGCAGCTTAGAACAGTACAATGAGCAGTTCTTC.

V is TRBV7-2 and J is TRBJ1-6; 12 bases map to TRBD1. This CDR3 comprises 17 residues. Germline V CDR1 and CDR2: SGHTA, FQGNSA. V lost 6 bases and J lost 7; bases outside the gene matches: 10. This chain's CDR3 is CASRRPGQGAGNSPLHF. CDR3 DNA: TGTGCCAGCAGAAGGCCGGGACAGGGGGCCGGGAATTCACCCCTCCACTTT.

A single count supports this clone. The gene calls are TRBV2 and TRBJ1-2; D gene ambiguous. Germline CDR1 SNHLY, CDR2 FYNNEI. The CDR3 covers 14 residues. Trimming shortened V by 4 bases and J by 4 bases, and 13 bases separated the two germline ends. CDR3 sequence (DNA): TGTGCCAGCAGTGTCCGGGGTGTTGGCTATGGCTACACCTTC. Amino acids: CASSVRGVGYGYTF.

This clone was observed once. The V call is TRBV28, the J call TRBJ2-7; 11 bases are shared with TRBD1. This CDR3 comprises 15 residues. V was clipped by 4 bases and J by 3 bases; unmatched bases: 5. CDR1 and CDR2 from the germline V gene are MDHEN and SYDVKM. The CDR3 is CASSSSGTGGYEQYF. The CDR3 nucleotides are TGTGCCAGCAGTTCCTCCGGGACAGGGGGCTACGAGCAGTACTTC.